These 27 T cell receptor beta chains were sequenced from one sample in a study of blood T cell repertoires in COVID-19. Data came from immunoSEQ multiplex PCR; TCRdb stores just in-frame clones and leaves some out. Here the sample spans fewer than 120,000 clones, roughly 80% being singletons. The specimen was peripheral blood. All receptors derive from a woman aged 55-70 years with acute or convalescent COVID-19.

This sequence joins TRBV12-5 and TRBJ2-4, with D maybe TRBD1 (5 bases). This CDR3 is built from 17 residues. Germline V gene data show CDR1 as LGHNT and CDR2 as FRNRAP. V lost 0 bases to trimming and J lost 3 bases, with 15 bases between them. The CDR3 DNA follows: TGTGCTAGTGGTTTGGTATTCGCTCAGGGCGGCAAAAACATTCAGTACTTC. Amino acids: CASGLVFAQGGKNIQYF.

This clone was seen a few times. V is TRBV6-5 and J is TRBJ2-7; TRBD2 matches at 9 bases. The CDR3 has 15 amino acids. In germline, CDR1 is MNHEY, CDR2 SVGAGI. Trimming took 10 bases from V and 7 from J; bases not matched to a gene: 17. The CDR3 loop is CATHQASGVSWEQYF. Here the CDR3 DNA reads TGTGCCACTCACCAGGCTAGCGGGGTGAGCTGGGAGCAGTACTTC.

This clone has a single count. At one of its ends the junction is not consistent with the germline gene, which may arise from a read error. The chain employs TRBV4-2 and TRBJ1-3; 7 nucleotides align to TRBD1. This CDR3 contains 17 residues. The germline CDR1 and CDR2 sequences are LGHNA and YNFKEQ. This chain's CDR3 is CASSHPTGTSSGNIIYF. CDR3 coding DNA: TGTGCCAGCAGCCACCCGACAGGGACGAGCTCTGGAAACATCATATATTTT.

This clone has a handful of counts. This rearrangement joins TRBV2 to TRBJ2-7; the match to TRBD1 covers 7 bases. Germline-derived CDR1 and CDR2 are SNHLY and FYNNEI. The length of the CDR3 is 12 residues. Unmatched junction bases numbered 5, after V lost 6 bases and J lost 6 bases. The CDR3 coding sequence is TGTGCCAGCAGCGGGACAGTTTCCGAGCAGTACTTC. Its protein product is CASSGTVSEQYF. Supplemented by reference TRBV2 and TRBJ2-7, the full variable domain reads EPEVTQTPSHQVTQMGQEVILRCVPISNHLYFYWYRQILGQKVEFLVSFYNNEISEKSEIFDDQFSVERPDGSNFTLKIRSTKLEDSAMYFCASSGTVSEQYFGPGTRLTVT.

The chain uses TRBV4-3 and TRBJ1-5; 8 bases align to TRBD1. There are 18 residues in the CDR3. The germline CDR1 and CDR2 sequences are LGHNA and YSLEER. V lost 0 bases to trimming and J lost 6 bases; unmatched junction nucleotides: 13. The CDR3, as DNA: TGCGCCAGCAGCCAAGATCCCCCCCCAGGGGGCGCGAGTCAGCCCCAGCATTTT. This gives the protein CASSQDPPPGGASQPQHF.

The rearrangement joins TRBV9 to TRBJ2-1; D is ambiguous. Trimming stripped 0 bases from V and 3 bases from J, with 7 bases between. Germline V gene sequence: CDR1 SGDLS, CDR2 YYNGEE. The CDR3 runs 14 residues. The CDR3 DNA sequence: TGTGCCAGCAGCGTAGTTAGTCGCTACAATGAGCAGTTCTTC. Translating gives CASSVVSRYNEQFF.

The chain recombines TRBV11-2 with TRBJ2-7; a possible D gene is TRBD2 (5 bases). Per the germline V gene, CDR1 is SGHAT and CDR2 is FQNNGV. The V and J ends lost 3 bases and 6 bases respectively, with 18 bases between them. CDR3 length: 15 residues. In nucleotides, the CDR3 is TGTGCCAGCAGCTTGGGTGGAGGACGTTTGGGCGAGCAGTACTTC. Protein: CASSLGGGRLGEQYF.

The chain couples TRBV6-5 to TRBJ2-1, with 10 nucleotides matching TRBD1. The trim removed 5 bases at V and 7 bases at J, leaving 5 bases unmatched. Germline loops: CDR1 MNHEY, CDR2 SVGAGI. The CDR3 has 14 amino acids. CDR3: CASSRQGAGNEQFF. CDR3 sequence (DNA): TGTGCCAGCAGTAGACAGGGGGCTGGGAATGAGCAGTTCTTC.

The gene calls are TRBV2 and TRBJ1-5, with D maybe TRBD1 (5 bases). The CDR3 is 14 amino acids. Between the trimmed V and J ends, which lost 5 bases and 7 bases, there was a span of 15 bases. From germline, CDR1 is SNHLY and CDR2 FYNNEI. CDR3 residues: CASSTSRGSQPQHF. The CDR3, as DNA: TGTGCCAGCAGTACGTCTCGGGGGTCGCAGCCCCAGCATTTT.

This chain connects TRBV11-3 to TRBJ1-1, with a tentative D call TRBD1 (6 bases). Trimming cost V 1 base and J 4 bases, with 13 bases left between them. This CDR3 is 15 amino acids long. Per the germline V gene, CDR1 is SGHNT and CDR2 is YENEEA. The CDR3 region is CASSLAMGGATEAFF. In nucleotides, the CDR3 is TGTGCCAGCAGCTTAGCCATGGGGGGGGCCACTGAAGCTTTCTTT.

The CDR3 sequence is CASSPVTTGANTEAFF. The DNA of the CDR3 is TGTGCCAGCAGCCCCGTGACGACAGGGGCGAACACTGAAGCTTTCTTT. This chain connects TRBV7-9 to TRBJ1-1; 8 nucleotides align to TRBD1. V lost 5 bases, J lost 1 base, and 9 bases stayed unmatched. Germline V gives CDR1 SEHNR, CDR2 FQNEAQ (reference sequence). The CDR3 is 16 amino acids.

J is TRBJ1-2 and V is TRBV27; tentative D call: TRBD1 (5 bases). This CDR3 comprises 19 residues. Trimming took off 5 bases at V and 1 base at J, with 26 bases between the two ends. Looked up from germline, CDR1 is MNHEY and CDR2 is SMNVEV (reference sequence). CDR3 coding DNA: TGTGCCAGCAGTCCAGGTACGGGGGGACCGTGGAGAATTAACTATGGCTACACCTTC. Protein: CASSPGTGGPWRINYGYTF.

V and J are TRBV9 and TRBJ2-1; a possible D gene is TRBD1 (5 bases). Germline lookup yields CDR1 SGDLS and CDR2 YYNGEE. The CDR3 spans 13 residues. Trimming pared 0 bases from V and 13 bases from J, leaving 14 bases between. CDR3 in DNA: TGTGCCAGCAGCGTAGGACAGCGCCGTCCCCAGTTCTTC. It yields the protein CASSVGQRRPQFF.

This clone was counted a few times. This CDR3 reads CASSVSGTGSYEQYF. Written as DNA, the CDR3 is TGTGCCAGCAGCGTTTCCGGGACAGGGTCCTACGAGCAGTACTTC. The gene calls are TRBV9 and TRBJ2-7; 9 nucleotides match TRBD1. CDR1 SGDLS and CDR2 YYNGEE come from the germline V gene. The CDR3 is 15 amino acids. Trimming at V came to 2 bases and at J to 1 base, leaving 4 bases not matched to a gene.

The V call is TRBV5-5, the J call TRBJ2-7; a possible D gene is TRBD2 (6 bases). CDR1 is SGHKS, CDR2 YYEKEE, per germline (reference sequence). CDR3 size: 17 residues. V was pared by 4 bases and J by 3 bases, with 23 bases between. Here the CDR3 DNA reads TGTGCCAGCAGCGATCGTTCGGGGGAGCTCTCGTACTACGAGCAGTACTTC. Encoded protein: CASSDRSGELSYYEQYF. The complete variable domain, with remaining parts taken from reference TRBV5-5 and TRBJ2-7, reads DAGVTQSPTHLIKTRGQQVTLRCSPISGHKSVSWYQQVLGQGPQFIFQYYEKEERGRGNFPDRFSARQFPNYSSELNVNALLLGDSALYLCASSDRSGELSYYEQYFGPGTRLTVT.

The chain has TRBV19 and TRBJ1-3; D is possibly TRBD1 (6 bases). This CDR3 has 13 residues. In germline, CDR1 is LNHDA, CDR2 SQIVND (reference sequence). Trimming removed 4 bases from V and 7 bases from J, with 11 bases in between. The DNA for the CDR3 is TGTGCCAGTAGTAATAATCAGGGGAACACCATATATTTT. Amino acid sequence: CASSNNQGNTIYF.

This chain links TRBV7-2 with TRBJ1-2; D is uncertain. The CDR3 extends over 13 amino acids. Trimming shortened V by 5 bases and J by 6 bases, and 13 bases separated the two germline ends. Germline CDR1 SGHTA, CDR2 FQGNSA. For the CDR3, the DNA is TGTGCCAGCAGCGCGGGGAGGCGGGATGGCTACACCTTC. Its protein is CASSAGRRDGYTF.

The rearrangement links TRBV9 to TRBJ2-3; TRBD1 matches 10 bases. The CDR3 contains 16 residues. CDR1 is SGDLS and CDR2 is YYNGEE in the germline V gene. J lost 5 bases, V lost 3 bases, and 9 bases had no gene match. This CDR3 is CASSGKPGQGIDTQYF. The CDR3 bases are TGTGCCAGCAGCGGGAAGCCGGGACAGGGGATAGATACGCAGTATTTT. Together with reference TRBV9 and TRBJ2-3, the CDR3 gives the full variable domain: DSGVTQTPKHLITATGQRVTLRCSPRSGDLSVYWYQQSLDQGLQFLIQYYNGEERAKGNILERFSAQQFPDLHSELNLSSLELGDSALYFCASSGKPGQGIDTQYFGPGTRLTVL.

The rearrangement uses TRBV6-5 and TRBJ1-1; D is unresolved. CDR1 is MNHEY and CDR2 is SVGAGI in the germline V gene. Trimming took 4 bases from V and 0 from J, leaving 6 bases between them. CDR3 length: 13 residues. CDR3 residues: CASSSSLNTEAFF. As DNA, the CDR3 is TGTGCCAGCAGTTCTTCCCTGAACACTGAAGCTTTCTTT.

This clone was observed a single time. The chain has TRBV11-3 and TRBJ2-6, with D possibly being TRBD1 (6 bases). CDR3 length: 16 residues. The germline V gene encodes CDR1 SGHNT and CDR2 YENEEA. Trimming left V 6 bases short and J 0 bases short, with 12 bases between. The CDR3 sequence: CASRIGQSSGANVLTF. In DNA form, the CDR3 reads TGTGCCAGCAGGATCGGACAGTCCTCTGGGGCCAACGTCCTGACTTTC.

This clone was counted once. The V call is TRBV10-3, the J call TRBJ2-1, with TRBD1 matching over 8 bases. The CDR3 runs to 16 residues. The germline gives CDR1 ENHRY, CDR2 SYGVKD. V gave up 1 base and J gave up 5 bases; unmatched junction bases: 7. CDR3 DNA: TGTGCCATCAGTGAGTTGCAAGGACAGGGTAACAATGAGCAGTTCTTC. Residues: CAISELQGQGNNEQFF.

The gene calls are TRBV4-3 and TRBJ2-2; the D is unclear. V was pared by 4 bases and J by 6 bases, with 21 bases between. CDR3 size: 17 residues. The V gene's germline CDR1 is LGHNA and CDR2 YSLEER. As DNA, the CDR3 is TGCGCCAGCAGCCCTGTACTCCCGGGTTACACACCCGGGGAGCTGTTTTTT. Translated: CASSPVLPGYTPGELFF.

The CDR3 is CATSRDPSGFNTGELFF. The CDR3 coding sequence is TGTGCCACCAGCAGAGATCCTAGCGGGTTTAACACCGGGGAGCTGTTTTTT. V gene TRBV15 combines with J gene TRBJ2-2, with 8 nucleotides matching TRBD2. The V gene end was trimmed by 0 bases and the J gene end by 2 bases; junction bases not matched to a gene: 5. The CDR3 is made up of 17 amino acids. Germline values: CDR1 LNHNV, CDR2 YYDKDF (reference sequence).

The rearrangement links TRBV6-5 to TRBJ1-2; the D gene is possibly TRBD1 (6 bases). Germline loops: CDR1 MNHEY, CDR2 SVGAGI. This CDR3 spans 13 amino acids. With 6 bases removed from V and 2 bases from J, the gap between germline ends came to 10 bases. The CDR3 DNA follows: TGTGCCAGCAGCAGTGACAGGAACTATGGCTACACCTTC. It is translated as CASSSDRNYGYTF.

This clone was observed once. The V call is TRBV11-3, the J call TRBJ2-5, with D tentatively TRBD1 (5 bases). This CDR3 has 14 residues. Germline V gives CDR1 SGHNT, CDR2 YENEEA. The V gene lost 3 bases and the J gene lost 5 bases, with 13 bases spanning the gap. The CDR3 loop is CASSFSGWSETQYF. The DNA for the CDR3 is TGTGCCAGCAGCTTTTCAGGGTGGTCTGAGACCCAGTACTTC.

The chain recombines TRBV5-5 with TRBJ2-5; TRBD2 might be the D (6 bases). Germline V gene data show CDR1 as SGHKS and CDR2 as YYEKEE (reference sequence). Trimming took off 4 bases at V and 0 bases at J, with 10 bases between the two ends. The CDR3 runs 14 residues. The CDR3 sequence: CASSPRRDQETQYF. The CDR3 DNA is TGTGCCAGCAGCCCTCGGAGGGACCAAGAGACCCAGTACTTC.

This sequence joins TRBV5-1 and TRBJ2-7; tentatively, D is TRBD1 (5 bases). Germline V gives CDR1 SGHRS, CDR2 YFSETQ. There are 14 residues in the CDR3. Trimming shortened V by 2 bases and J by 0 bases, and 9 bases separated the two germline ends. CDR3 in amino acids: CASSFSDSSYEQYF. CDR3 sequence (DNA): TGCGCCAGCAGCTTTTCCGACAGCTCCTACGAGCAGTACTTC.